One sample yielded the 32 T cell receptor beta chains listed below, sequenced in a study of T cell changes during pregnancy in multiple sclerosis. The assay was immunoSEQ multiplex PCR, and TCRdb's table has in-frame clones only and misses some. The table includes around 55,000 clones, 90% to 95% detected once. This specimen consisted of CD8+ T cells from peripheral blood mononuclear cells, obtained in the third trimester of pregnancy. Every receptor here comes from a female donor with multiple sclerosis, enrolled in a pregnancy study.

The chain recombines TRBV27 with TRBJ2-2; 10 bases fit TRBD1. J lost 6 bases, V lost 6 bases, and 10 bases had no gene match. Germline loops: CDR1 MNHEY, CDR2 SMNVEV (reference sequence). This CDR3 contains 16 residues. The CDR3 nucleotides are TGTGCCAGCAGACTAGGGGGACAGGGGTGGTCCGGGGAGCTGTTTTTT. It encodes CASRLGGQGWSGELFF.

The chain links TRBV10-3 to TRBJ2-7, with TRBD2 identical over 9 bases. The germline V gene encodes CDR1 ENHRY and CDR2 SYGVKD. The CDR3 totals 16 residues. With 3 bases clipped from V and 0 bases from J, the junction kept 6 bases outside the gene matches. The CDR3 spells CAISESIAGDSYEQYF. CDR3 DNA sequence: TGTGCCATCAGTGAAAGTATAGCGGGAGACTCCTACGAGCAGTACTTC.

The rearrangement uses TRBV7-2 and TRBJ2-3; 12 bases fit TRBD2. Germline CDR1 reads SGHTA; CDR2 reads FQGNSA. V shed 6 bases, J shed 3 bases, and the junction held 4 bases outside the gene matches. The length of the CDR3 is 15 residues. The CDR3 loop is CASSPGTSGTDTQYF. The CDR3 coding sequence is TGTGCCAGCAGTCCCGGGACTAGCGGGACAGATACGCAGTATTTT.

The chain links TRBV27 to TRBJ2-1, with 7 positions matching TRBD1. The germline V gene encodes CDR1 MNHEY and CDR2 SMNVEV (reference sequence). V shed 5 bases, J shed 5 bases, and the junction held 9 bases outside the gene matches. This CDR3 contains 15 residues. DNA of the CDR3: TGTGCCAGCAGTCAAGGGACAGTAGCTAACAATGAGCAGTTCTTC. The encoded protein is CASSQGTVANNEQFF.

Here the CDR3 reads CASSPGTSGSGEQFF. Here the CDR3 DNA reads TGTGCCAGCAGCCCCGGGACTAGCGGGAGTGGTGAGCAGTTCTTC. This chain joins TRBV7-8 and TRBJ2-1, with 14 positions matching TRBD2. CDR1 and CDR2 (germline): SGHVS, FQNEAQ. This CDR3 is built from 15 residues. V lost 5 bases to trimming and J lost 9 bases; unmatched junction nucleotides: 6. Looking up the rest from reference TRBV7-8 and TRBJ2-1 gives the full variable domain: GAGVSQSPRYKVAKRGQDVALRCDPISGHVSLFWYQQALGQGPEFLTYFQNEAQLDKSGLPSDRFFAERPEGSVSTLKIQRTQQEDSAVYLCASSPGTSGSGEQFFGPGTRLTVL.

The V and J genes are TRBV4-1 and TRBJ1-5; D is ambiguous. The CDR3 is 13 residues long. The V end was cut by 1 base, the J end by 6 bases, with 7 bases between. CDR1 is MGHRA, CDR2 YSYEKL, per germline. Written as DNA, the CDR3 is TGCGCCAGCAGCCAAGGTTCTCTTCAGCCCCAGCATTTT. It yields the protein CASSQGSLQPQHF.

The chain joins TRBV11-2 to TRBJ1-4; no reliable D call. Trimming took off 3 bases at V and 4 bases at J, with 12 bases between the two ends. The CDR3 length is 15 residues. CDR1 is SGHAT, CDR2 FQNNGV, per germline. The CDR3, as DNA: TGTGCCAGCAGCTTTCCGGAGGGCAGTAATGAAAAACTGTTTTTT. It specifies CASSFPEGSNEKLFF.

The chain couples TRBV27 to TRBJ1-5, with D perhaps matching TRBD1 (5 bases). This CDR3 has 16 residues. CDR1 and CDR2 (germline): MNHEY, SMNVEV (reference sequence). V lost 5 bases to trimming and J lost 6 bases, with 20 bases between them. CDR3: CASSPLGGGLTQPQHF. In DNA form, the CDR3 reads TGTGCCAGCAGTCCCCTGGGGGGGGGTTTGACTCAGCCCCAGCATTTT.

The chain has TRBV4-1 and TRBJ2-6; D uncertain. V was shortened by 1 base and J by 2 bases, with 6 bases between the two germline ends. The CDR3 consists of 15 residues. Germline V gene sequence: CDR1 MGHRA, CDR2 YSYEKL. CDR3 amino acids: CASSQVATGANVLTF. The CDR3 DNA is TGCGCCAGCAGCCAAGTTGCTACTGGGGCCAACGTCCTGACTTTC.

This chain joins TRBV7-9 and TRBJ1-2; D perhaps matches TRBD1 (6 bases). V lost 1 base, J lost 6 bases, and 15 bases lay in between. Germline V CDR1 and CDR2: SEHNR, FQNEAQ (reference sequence). The CDR3 totals 15 residues. CDR3 DNA sequence: TGTGCCAGCAGCTTAGTTCTAGATCAGGGGAATGGCTACACCTTC. Its protein is CASSLVLDQGNGYTF.

The rearrangement joins TRBV5-6 to TRBJ2-3, with 7 bases fitting TRBD2. Germline lookup yields CDR1 SGHDT and CDR2 YYEEEE. V shed 4 bases, J shed 3 bases, and the junction held 5 bases outside the gene matches. The CDR3 covers 14 residues. This CDR3 is CASSPLRETDTQYF. In nucleotides, the CDR3 is TGTGCCAGCAGCCCCCTGCGGGAGACAGATACGCAGTATTTT.

The chain carries TRBV28 and TRBJ1-2, with D perhaps TRBD1 (6 bases). Germline CDR1 and CDR2: MDHEN and SYDVKM. The length of the CDR3 is 13 residues. The V gene lost 7 bases and the J gene lost 2 bases, with 11 bases spanning the gap. The DNA for the CDR3 is TGTGCCAGCACCCCCGACAGGAACTATGGCTACACCTTC. Amino acid sequence: CASTPDRNYGYTF.

V is TRBV4-1 and J is TRBJ2-7; TRBD2 might be the D (6 bases). Trimming stripped 0 bases from V and 0 bases from J, with 9 bases between. Germline V CDR1 and CDR2: MGHRA, YSYEKL. This CDR3 has 15 residues. CDR3 DNA sequence: TGCGCCAGCAGCCAAGAGTACGGGAGCTCCTACGAGCAGTACTTC. The encoded protein is CASSQEYGSSYEQYF.

The V call is TRBV19, the J call TRBJ2-1; D may be TRBD2 (6 bases). The CDR3 is 15 amino acids. Germline loops: CDR1 LNHDA, CDR2 SQIVND (reference sequence). Trimming shortened V by 2 bases and J by 4 bases, and 12 bases separated the two germline ends. The CDR3 DNA sequence: TGTGCCAGTAGTATATGGCGGGACGCTTACAATGAGCAGTTCTTC. It is translated as CASSIWRDAYNEQFF.

This chain uses TRBV27 with TRBJ2-1; TRBD2 matches 7 bases. J lost 5 bases, V lost 7 bases, and 8 bases had no gene match. This CDR3 spans 14 amino acids. Germline CDR1 reads MNHEY; CDR2 reads SMNVEV (reference sequence). This CDR3 is CASNTAGRHNEQFF. The CDR3 nucleotides read TGTGCCAGCAACACAGCGGGACGACACAATGAGCAGTTCTTC.

As regards this clone: Its ends do not fully match the called genes, so a read error is possible. This CDR3 reads CASSSGTSYEQCF. The DNA for the CDR3 is TGTGCCAGCAGCTCGGGGACATCCTACGAGCAGTGCTTC. The V call is TRBV5-4, the J call TRBJ2-7; possible D gene TRBD1, 6 bases. Looked up from germline, CDR1 is SGHNT and CDR2 is YYREEE (reference sequence). The CDR3 length is 13 residues.

The DNA of the CDR3 is TGTGCCAGTAGTTACAGGAACTTGAACACTGAAGCTTTCTTT. It yields the protein CASSYRNLNTEAFF. The rearrangement joins TRBV19 to TRBJ1-1, with D possibly matching TRBD1 (5 bases). The CDR3 has 14 residues. V lost 5 bases and J lost 0, with 10 bases in between. Germline loops: CDR1 LNHDA, CDR2 SQIVND (reference sequence).

The V and J genes are TRBV7-9 and TRBJ2-1, with 8 bases identical to TRBD1. In germline, CDR1 is SEHNR, CDR2 FQNEAQ (reference sequence). The CDR3 has 11 amino acids. Trimming took 5 bases from V and 13 from J; bases not matched to a gene: 4. The CDR3 DNA sequence: TGTGCCAGCAGCGTAGGGACAGGCCAGTTCTTC. It yields the protein CASSVGTGQFF.

V usage is TRBV2 and J usage is TRBJ2-7, with TRBD1 matching 12 bases. With 6 bases clipped from V and 6 bases from J, the junction kept 12 bases outside the gene matches. The germline gives CDR1 SNHLY, CDR2 FYNNEI. CDR3 size: 16 residues. CDR3 DNA: TGTGCCAGCAGCGCGACCACGGGACAGGGGGCGCGCGAGCAGTACTTC. Translating it yields CASSATTGQGAREQYF.

J is TRBJ1-1 and V is TRBV4-1, with no clear D. The CDR3 is 15 amino acids. Per germline, CDR1 MGHRA and CDR2 YSYEKL. V lost 3 bases and J lost 6, with 17 bases in between. CDR3: CASSHIGEESAEAFF. For the CDR3, the DNA is TGCGCCAGCAGCCATATCGGAGAGGAGTCGGCTGAAGCTTTCTTT.

The chain has TRBV10-1 and TRBJ2-5; 11 nucleotides agree with TRBD1. Germline V gives CDR1 WNHNN, CDR2 SYGVQD (reference sequence). This CDR3 has 15 amino acids. V dropped 4 bases and J dropped 5; count of bases not matched to a gene: 6. DNA of the CDR3: TGCGCCAGCAGTGCAGGGACAGGGGGAGGGGAGACCCAGTACTTC. Protein: CASSAGTGGGETQYF.

The gene calls are TRBV4-1 and TRBJ2-1; 10 bases line up with TRBD2. The germline V gene encodes CDR1 MGHRA and CDR2 YSYEKL. The CDR3 runs to 14 residues. Unmatched junction bases numbered 7, after V lost 4 bases and J lost 10 bases. CDR3 in amino acids: CASSLGLAEGEQFF. CDR3 in DNA: TGCGCCAGCAGCCTCGGACTAGCGGAGGGGGAGCAGTTCTTC.

The chain links TRBV7-3 to TRBJ2-5, with D maybe TRBD2 (6 bases). The CDR3 sequence is 15 residues long. The V and J ends lost 5 bases and 3 bases respectively, with 16 bases between them. The germline V gene has CDR1 SGHTA and CDR2 FQGTGA. The CDR3 is CASSPGWGGEETQYF. The DNA for the CDR3 is TGTGCCAGCAGCCCGGGTTGGGGCGGGGAAGAGACCCAGTACTTC.

This chain connects TRBV28 to TRBJ2-7; D possibly corresponds to TRBD1 (7 bases). V shed 6 bases and J shed 2 bases, with 17 bases lying between them. The CDR3 extends over 15 amino acids. Germline CDR1 MDHEN, CDR2 SYDVKM. CDR3 sequence (DNA): TGTGCCAGCAGCCCCAGGGGGGAGGTCCCCTACGAGCAGTACTTC. It is translated as CASSPRGEVPYEQYF.

V is TRBV4-1 and J is TRBJ2-7; 13 bases are shared with TRBD2. Germline V gives CDR1 MGHRA, CDR2 YSYEKL. There are 18 residues in the CDR3. J gave up 2 bases and V 1 base, and 8 bases lay outside the gene matches. The CDR3 here is CASSQATSTSGRAYEQYF. CDR3 nucleotide sequence: TGCGCCAGCAGCCAAGCAACCTCCACTAGCGGGAGGGCCTACGAGCAGTACTTC.

This clone appeared once. The genes are TRBV27 and TRBJ2-3; no firm D call. The CDR3 loop spans 14 amino acids. The germline V gene encodes CDR1 MNHEY and CDR2 SMNVEV (reference sequence). V lost 4 bases and J 8 bases, leaving 16 bases between the germline ends. In DNA form, the CDR3 reads TGTGCCAGCAGTTCTCGTAGTAGATTGCGTACGCAGTATTTT. This sequence encodes CASSSRSRLRTQYF.

This chain uses TRBV4-1 with TRBJ1-2; D may be TRBD1 (6 bases). The V gene's germline CDR1 is MGHRA and CDR2 YSYEKL. This CDR3 spans 15 amino acids. V shed 2 bases and J shed 3 bases, with 13 bases lying between them. The DNA of the CDR3 is TGCGCCAGCAGCCAACCCGGGACAAACTACTATGGCTACACCTTC. Protein sequence: CASSQPGTNYYGYTF.

The table lists this clone with a count of one. This chain uses TRBV9 with TRBJ2-3; the D is unclear. Trimming pared 0 bases from V and 3 bases from J, leaving 11 bases between. Germline-derived CDR1 and CDR2 are SGDLS and YYNGEE. The CDR3 covers 15 residues. Written as DNA, the CDR3 is TGTGCCAGCAGCGTAGATCCAGCGAATACAGATACGCAGTATTTT. It codes for CASSVDPANTDTQYF.

This chain links TRBV29-1 with TRBJ1-2; a weak D match, TRBD1 (5 bases). Trimming left V 0 bases short and J 2 bases short, with 16 bases between. Germline lookup yields CDR1 SQVTM and CDR2 ANQGSEA. This CDR3 has 16 residues. CDR3 DNA: TGCAGCGTTGAAGACCCCATAAAGACAGAAAACTATGGCTACACCTTC. Protein sequence: CSVEDPIKTENYGYTF.

The V call is TRBV5-8, the J call TRBJ2-1; 9 nucleotides match TRBD2. V trimming: 0 bases; J trimming: 4 bases; junction bases outside the gene matches: 5. Looked up from germline, CDR1 is SGHTS and CDR2 is YDEGEE. CDR3 length: 16 residues. CDR3 sequence reads: CASSLEGREGYNEQFF. DNA of the CDR3: TGTGCCAGCAGCTTGGAGGGGCGGGAGGGGTACAATGAGCAGTTCTTC.

The chain uses TRBV5-1 and TRBJ1-2, with 7 bases aligning to TRBD1. CDR3 length: 15 amino acids. Trimming removed 0 bases from V and 7 bases from J; junction bases left unmatched: 9. Germline CDR1 is SGHRS and CDR2 is YFSETQ. CDR3 DNA sequence: TGCGCCAGCAGCTTGGGACAGGGAATATATCGTGGCTACACCTTC. It yields the protein CASSLGQGIYRGYTF.

The chain joins TRBV27 to TRBJ2-1; D is unclear. The germline CDR1 and CDR2 sequences are MNHEY and SMNVEV (reference sequence). The CDR3 length is 15 residues. Deletions cut 3 bases from V and 2 bases from J, with 11 bases between. DNA of the CDR3: TGTGCCAGCAGTTTGTCCACTACCCCCTACAATGAGCAGTTCTTC. Translated, it gives CASSLSTTPYNEQFF.